The 11 T cell receptor beta chains below all came from one sample that was sequenced in a study of long-term antiretroviral therapy in people with HIV. Survey-level resolution applied to immunoSEQ assay v3.0. Data came from immunoSEQ multiplex PCR; TCRdb stores just in-frame clones and leaves some out. The sample consists of roughly 16,000 clones, about 86% of them appearing once. Source: unsorted PBMCs, taken 2.2 to 2.3 years before starting antiretroviral therapy. The source of these receptors is a woman aged 25-40 years with HIV.

The V call is TRBV19, the J call TRBJ2-5, with 11 bases aligning to TRBD1. The ends lost 3 bases at V and 3 bases at J; junction bases unmatched: 0. The length of the CDR3 is 14 residues. Germline-derived CDR1 and CDR2 are LNHDA and SQIVND (reference sequence). The CDR3 DNA follows: TGTGCCAGTAGTATGGGACAGGGGGAAGAGACCCAGTACTTC. This encodes CASSMGQGEETQYF.

The chain carries TRBV7-9 and TRBJ1-3, with 7 bases fitting TRBD1. The CDR3 spans 17 residues. V lost 4 bases, J lost 0 bases, and 9 bases stayed unmatched. Germline-derived CDR1 and CDR2 are SEHNR and FQNEAQ (reference sequence). In DNA, the CDR3 is TGTGCCAGCAGCTCCCCAGACAGGGCGGTCTCTGGAAACACCATATATTTT. The encoded protein is CASSSPDRAVSGNTIYF. Drawing the rest from reference TRBV7-9 and TRBJ1-3, the complete variable domain is DTGVSQNPRHKITKRGQNVTFRCDPISEHNRLYWYRQTLGQGPEFLTYFQNEAQLEKSRLLSDRFSAERPKGSFSTLEIQRTEQGDSAMYLCASSSPDRAVSGNTIYFGEGSWLTVV.

The rearrangement joins TRBV5-5 to TRBJ1-2; D is uncertain. The germline V gene has CDR1 SGHKS and CDR2 YYEKEE (reference sequence). This CDR3 contains 15 residues. Trimming left V 1 base short and J 2 bases short, with 12 bases between. This chain's CDR3 is CASSLYIGENYGYTF. DNA of the CDR3: TGTGCCAGCAGCTTGTATATCGGAGAGAACTATGGCTACACCTTC.

The rearrangement joins TRBV7-8 to TRBJ2-1; the match to TRBD2 covers 7 bases. This CDR3 comprises 14 residues. Unmatched junction bases numbered 0, after V lost 2 bases and J lost 2 bases. CDR1 and CDR2 from the germline V gene are SGHVS and FQNEAQ. CDR3 nucleotide sequence: TGTGCCAGCAGCTTACTAGCGGCCTACAATGAGCAGTTCTTC. Protein sequence: CASSLLAAYNEQFF.

This chain links TRBV7-6 with TRBJ1-4, with TRBD1 identical over 8 bases. Germline V gene lookup returns CDR1 SGHVS and CDR2 FNYEAQ. With V trimmed by 5 bases and J by 5 bases, 13 bases remained unmatched. The CDR3 is made up of 17 amino acids. CDR3 sequence (DNA): TGTGCCAGCAGCCCGAGCTCCGGACAGGGAAGAAATGAAAAACTGTTTTTT. Amino acids: CASSPSSGQGRNEKLFF.

In this sample, this clone is hyperexpanded. The gene calls are TRBV5-1 and TRBJ2-7; D perhaps matches TRBD2 (5 bases). This CDR3 comprises 13 residues. CDR1 and CDR2 (germline): SGHRS, YFSETQ. Deletions cut 1 base from V and 5 bases from J, with 10 bases between. The CDR3 coding sequence is TGCGCCAGCAGCTTGTGGGGAGTTGACGAGCAGTACTTC. Translated: CASSLWGVDEQYF.

This chain uses TRBV2 with TRBJ1-2; maybe TRBD1 (6 bases). Trimming removed 11 bases at V and 2 bases at J, with 15 bases between. Germline CDR1 reads SNHLY; CDR2 reads FYNNEI. The CDR3 totals 13 residues. The CDR3 DNA follows: TGTGCCGGCCGACAGGATTTGAACTATGGCTACACCTTC. Translating it yields CAGRQDLNYGYTF. The full variable domain, its missing parts supplied by reference TRBV2 and TRBJ1-2, is EPEVTQTPSHQVTQMGQEVILRCVPISNHLYFYWYRQILGQKVEFLVSFYNNEISEKSEIFDDQFSVERPDGSNFTLKIRSTKLEDSAMYFCAGRQDLNYGYTFGSGTRLTVV.

This clone appeared a single time. The rearrangement joins TRBV10-3 to TRBJ1-2, with 9 bases that match TRBD1. Germline trimming cut 2 bases from V and 4 bases from J; bases unmatched to any gene: 5. Germline V lookup: CDR1 ENHRY, CDR2 SYGVKD. CDR3 length: 15 residues. The DNA of the CDR3 is TGTGCCATCAGTGAGGACAGGGGGGTATCCTATGGCTACACCTTC. It codes for CAISEDRGVSYGYTF.

A single count supports this clone. The rearrangement links TRBV6-1 to TRBJ1-2, with TRBD1 as a possible D gene (5 bases). The germline V gene has CDR1 MNHNS and CDR2 SASEGT. Trimming removed 2 bases at V and 2 bases at J, with 9 bases between. The CDR3 consists of 14 residues. The CDR3 region is CASSEQGRNYGYTF. The CDR3 DNA reads as TGTGCCAGCAGTGAACAGGGCAGGAACTATGGCTACACCTTC.

The chain links TRBV29-1 to TRBJ2-7, with 8 bases aligning to TRBD1. The V gene end was trimmed by 8 bases and the J gene end by 2 bases; junction bases not matched to a gene: 8. Germline-derived CDR1 and CDR2 are SQVTM and ANQGSEA. The CDR3 runs 13 residues. CDR3 coding DNA: TGCAGCTTTAGGACAGGGAAGACCTACGAGCAGTACTTC. Its translation is CSFRTGKTYEQYF.

The gene calls are TRBV18 and TRBJ1-1, with TRBD1 as a possible D gene (5 bases). V lost 4 bases, J lost 5 bases, and 23 bases lay in between. CDR1 is KGHSH and CDR2 is LQKENI in the germline V gene. The CDR3 sequence is 17 residues long. CDR3 bases: TGTGCCAGCTCACTCGCGGGGATAGAACAGGCCGGTACTGAAGCTTTCTTT. Encoded protein: CASSLAGIEQAGTEAFF.